Listed here are 5 T cell receptor beta chains from one sample, sequenced in a study of shared clonotypes between healthy human individuals. Sequencing used immunoSEQ multiplex PCR; TCRdb keeps in-frame clones, though not all of them. The table lists around 2.1 million clones, roughly 95% of them singletons. Material for sequencing was naive CD4+ T cells sorted from blood. Documented subset: CD45RA+ positively selected. All receptors come from a man between 18 and 35 years old in good health.

The CDR3 DNA reads as TGTGCCAGCTCATCCCCTAGCACAGATACGCAGTATTTT. This translates into CASSSPSTDTQYF. J is TRBJ2-3 and V is TRBV18; D gene unclear. The CDR3 runs 13 residues. Trimming left V 5 bases short and J 0 bases short, with 6 bases between. Germline lookup yields CDR1 KGHSH and CDR2 LQKENI.

This clone has a handful of counts. In the same sample, other DNA sequences code for this CDR3. This rearrangement joins TRBV20-1 to TRBJ2-5; D remains ambiguous. The germline V gene encodes CDR1 DFQATT and CDR2 SNEGSKA (reference sequence). CDR3 length: 11 amino acids. Trimming took 1 base from V and 3 from J, leaving 3 bases between them. CDR3 nucleotides: TGCAGTGCTAGAGGAGAAGAGACCCAGTACTTC. Encoded protein: CSARGEETQYF.

The chain carries TRBV7-8 and TRBJ1-6, with 8 nucleotides matching TRBD1. Per germline, CDR1 SGHVS and CDR2 FQNEAQ. The junction had 9 bases not matched to a gene; V was cut back by 5 bases and J by 9 bases. The CDR3 length is 15 residues. The CDR3 nucleotides are TGTGCCAGCAGCCCCTCACAGGGGGTAGGTTCACCCCTCCACTTT. It encodes CASSPSQGVGSPLHF. The whole variable domain, filled in from reference TRBV7-8 and TRBJ1-6, reads GAGVSQSPRYKVAKRGQDVALRCDPISGHVSLFWYQQALGQGPEFLTYFQNEAQLDKSGLPSDRFFAERPEGSVSTLKIQRTQQEDSAVYLCASSPSQGVGSPLHFGNGTRLTVT.

V and J are TRBV4-1 and TRBJ1-3, with D unresolved. Trimming stripped 1 base from V and 0 bases from J, with 19 bases between. CDR1 is MGHRA, CDR2 YSYEKL, per germline. This CDR3 is built from 19 residues. The CDR3 sequence: CASSQVSSTNQYSGNTIYF. CDR3 coding DNA: TGCGCCAGCAGCCAAGTCAGCTCTACTAACCAATACTCTGGAAACACCATATATTTT.

This chain uses TRBV19 with TRBJ2-1; no definite D call. This CDR3 region has 13 residues. CDR1 and CDR2 (germline): LNHDA, SQIVND (reference sequence). V was trimmed by 3 bases and J by 8 bases, leaving 11 bases between them. CDR3 coding DNA: TGTGCCAGTAGTATGCCCCCCGGCGATGAGCAGTTCTTC. It specifies CASSMPPGDEQFF.